This TCR beta chain appears in the sequencing data of a study of PD-1 blockade in classical Hodgkin lymphoma. Turning to the study itself: Intravenous infusions of nivolumab 3 mg/kg reached patients every 2 weeks. Study results and caveats: Complete responders' diversity at baseline resembled that of newly diagnosed patients. Sources of repertoire differences remain undefined, possibly disease activity or prior therapy.

On this clone: As yet, its antigen is unknown.

After autologous stem cell transplantation all patients relapsed, and prior brentuximab vedotin exposure differed between cohorts. Data came from immunoSEQ multiplex PCR; TCRdb stores just in-frame clones and leaves some out. Among about 15,000 clones listed, around 82% were seen once. The CDR3 has 16 amino acids. The V end was cut by 1 base, the J end by 0 bases, with 10 bases between. Germline V gene sequence: CDR1 SGHAT, CDR2 FQNNGV. The chain couples TRBV11-2 to TRBJ2-1; no clear D. The clonotype originates from a human donor with classical Hodgkin lymphoma. The material sequenced was peripheral blood mononuclear cells (PBMCs), taken before the second cycle of nivolumab. The CDR3 DNA sequence: TGTGCCAGCAGCTTAGGAGAGGCAGGCTCCTACAATGAGCAGTTCTTC. It specifies CASSLGEAGSYNEQFF.